These 18 T cell receptor beta chains were sequenced from one sample in a study of beta chain features in type 1 diabetes. Findings and limits, study-wide: Shorter TCRB CDR3s, moderately but significantly so, were found in Type 1 diabetes patients in all four CD4+ subsets.

The antigens for these receptors are not known. The entirety of the isolated RNA underwent reverse transcription, so expressed TCRB transcripts were sequenced. Profiling relied on immunoSEQ multiplex PCR, and the TCRdb table lists in-frame clones only, not all of them. The table has around 650,000 clones, about an eighth seen once; the top ten hold approximately 0.11%. Source material: naive CD4+ T cells from blood. The receptors stem from a man aged 25 to 45 with type 1 diabetes.

The rearrangement joins TRBV5-1 to TRBJ1-2; D unresolved. V was clipped by 2 bases and J by 8 bases, with 10 bases between them. Germline-derived CDR1 and CDR2 are SGHRS and YFSETQ. The CDR3 runs to 12 residues. The CDR3 region is CASSFSESGYTF. The CDR3 DNA is TGCGCCAGCAGCTTCAGTGAAAGCGGCTACACCTTC.

This clone came up a few times. The V gene is TRBV6-5, the J gene TRBJ2-7; TRBD1 aligns across 8 bases. The V gene end was trimmed by 5 bases and the J gene end by 3 bases; junction bases not matched to a gene: 6. CDR3 length: 14 residues. From germline, CDR1 is MNHEY and CDR2 SVGAGI. CDR3 bases: TGTGCCAGCAGTACCCAGGACAGGGACTACGAGCAGTACTTC. Its translation is CASSTQDRDYEQYF.

This chain connects TRBV9 to TRBJ2-7; 10 bases are shared with TRBD2. The V gene's germline CDR1 is SGDLS and CDR2 YYNGEE. V lost 0 bases and J lost 3; bases outside the gene matches: 6. The CDR3 contains 16 residues. The CDR3 loop is CASSVASGGAGYEQYF. Here the CDR3 DNA reads TGTGCCAGCAGCGTAGCCAGCGGGGGGGCTGGCTACGAGCAGTACTTC.

This clone was seen a few times. The CDR3 loop is CASSLDFDSSNYGYTF. For the CDR3, the DNA is TGTGCCAGCAGCTTAGATTTTGACAGTTCTAACTATGGCTACACCTTC. V usage is TRBV13 and J usage is TRBJ1-2; perhaps TRBD1 as D (5 bases). V was trimmed by 1 base and J by 0 bases, leaving 12 bases between them. Looked up from germline, CDR1 is PRHDT and CDR2 is FYEKMQ (reference sequence). The CDR3 sequence is 16 residues long.

This chain connects TRBV7-9 to TRBJ2-1; D is uncertain. The CDR3 extends over 14 amino acids. Trimming cost V 3 bases and J 0 bases, with 6 bases left between them. Germline values: CDR1 SEHNR, CDR2 FQNEAQ (reference sequence). The CDR3 reads CASSLSASYNEQFF. CDR3 DNA: TGTGCCAGCAGCTTGAGCGCCTCCTACAATGAGCAGTTCTTC.

This clone has just a few counts. The chain has TRBV7-2 and TRBJ2-5, with 8 bases that match TRBD2. Germline V lookup: CDR1 SGHTA, CDR2 FQGNSA. After removal of 2 bases from V and 7 bases from J, the junction contained 6 bases not matched to a gene. This CDR3 region has 14 residues. For the CDR3, the DNA is TGTGCCAGCAGCTTAATAGCGGGGACGGGGACCCAGTACTTC. Amino acid sequence: CASSLIAGTGTQYF.

This sequence joins TRBV5-6 and TRBJ1-1, with D tentatively TRBD1 (5 bases). The V gene lost 0 bases and the J gene lost 6 bases, with 12 bases spanning the gap. CDR1 and CDR2 (germline): SGHDT, YYEEEE. The CDR3 runs to 14 residues. The CDR3 loop is CASSLDTGWSEAFF. CDR3 nucleotide sequence: TGTGCCAGCAGCTTGGATACAGGTTGGTCTGAAGCTTTCTTT.

As for this clone: The identical CDR3 is also encoded by other nucleotide sequences in the sample. This chain connects TRBV19 to TRBJ2-3; D gene unclear. V was clipped by 5 bases and J by 2 bases, with 5 bases between them. Germline-derived CDR1 and CDR2 are LNHDA and SQIVND (reference sequence). CDR3 size: 12 residues. The CDR3 nucleotides read TGTGCCAGTAGTCCCTCCACAGATACGCAGTATTTT. It yields the protein CASSPSTDTQYF.

This clone appeared a few times. The chain links TRBV29-1 to TRBJ1-2; the D is unclear. The V end was cut by 4 bases, the J end by 5 bases, with 14 bases between. The CDR3 totals 13 residues. Germline assignment: CDR1 SQVTM and CDR2 ANQGSEA. The CDR3 protein is CSVGEERGYGYTF. CDR3 bases: TGCAGCGTTGGAGAGGAGAGAGGATATGGCTACACCTTC.

DNA of the CDR3: TGTGCCAGCAGCTACGGACAAGGAGCTTTCTTT. Protein sequence: CASSYGQGAFF. The V gene is TRBV7-9, the J gene TRBJ1-1, with D perhaps TRBD1 (5 bases). Trimming removed 4 bases at V and 10 bases at J, with 10 bases between. The CDR3 extends over 11 amino acids. Germline lookup yields CDR1 SEHNR and CDR2 FQNEAQ (reference sequence).

This clone was seen more than once but under ten times. CDR3 residues: CASSLATGPKQYF. The CDR3 DNA sequence: TGTGCCAGCAGCTTAGCGACAGGACCTAAGCAGTACTTC. The V call is TRBV7-9, the J call TRBJ2-7; D is perhaps TRBD1 (6 bases). Germline V gene lookup returns CDR1 SEHNR and CDR2 FQNEAQ (reference sequence). Trimming cost V 0 bases and J 8 bases, with 11 bases left between them. The CDR3 covers 13 residues.

This clone was seen a handful of times. V usage is TRBV27 and J usage is TRBJ2-5; D unclear. Germline assignment: CDR1 MNHEY and CDR2 SMNVEV (reference sequence). This CDR3 contains 16 residues. With 4 bases removed from V and 2 bases from J, the gap between germline ends came to 17 bases. The CDR3 coding sequence is TGTGCCAGCAGTTCAGGCCCTTCTTGGGTACAAGAGACCCAGTACTTC. Amino acids: CASSSGPSWVQETQYF.

This clone was picked up a small number of times. The identical CDR3 is also encoded by other nucleotide sequences in the sample. The chain employs TRBV28 and TRBJ1-2, with TRBD1 matching 7 bases. The CDR3 sequence is 13 residues long. Per germline, CDR1 MDHEN and CDR2 SYDVKM. V lost 2 bases, J lost 3 bases, and 0 bases stayed unmatched. The CDR3 DNA reads TGTGCCAGCAGTTTAGGGACAGACTATGGCTACACCTTC. The encoded protein is CASSLGTDYGYTF.

This sequence joins TRBV9 and TRBJ1-5, with 7 bases matching TRBD1. This CDR3 is 15 amino acids long. Per germline, CDR1 SGDLS and CDR2 YYNGEE. V gave up 0 bases and J gave up 6 bases; unmatched junction bases: 6. This chain's CDR3 is CASSVEGGWGQPQHF. The CDR3, as DNA: TGTGCCAGCAGCGTAGAAGGGGGCTGGGGTCAGCCCCAGCATTTT.

The chain employs TRBV4-2 and TRBJ2-4; TRBD2 matches 9 bases. Trimming at V came to 4 bases and at J to 5 bases, leaving 9 bases not matched to a gene. Germline assignment: CDR1 LGHNA and CDR2 YNFKEQ. The CDR3 has 16 residues. Written as DNA, the CDR3 is TGTGCCAGCAGCCCCGGGGTAGCGGGGGCCGAAAACATTCAGTACTTC. Translating gives CASSPGVAGAENIQYF.

This chain connects TRBV6-5 to TRBJ1-2, with 10 bases fitting TRBD1. V was clipped by 0 bases and J by 4 bases; unmatched bases: 5. Germline CDR1 MNHEY, CDR2 SVGAGI. There are 16 residues in the CDR3. CDR3: CASSYSGWDRGYGYTF. Here the CDR3 DNA reads TGTGCCAGCAGTTACTCCGGCTGGGACAGGGGCTATGGCTACACCTTC.

V is TRBV4-3 and J is TRBJ2-2; D might be TRBD1 (5 bases). Germline V CDR1 and CDR2: LGHNA, YSLEER. The germline V and J ends were trimmed by 0 bases and 0 bases, with 14 bases remaining between them. The CDR3 loop spans 18 amino acids. DNA of the CDR3: TGCGCCAGCAGCCAAGAACTACAGGCCTACTCGAACACCGGGGAGCTGTTTTTT. The encoded protein is CASSQELQAYSNTGELFF.

This chain joins TRBV6-5 and TRBJ2-7; 11 positions agree with TRBD1. Germline CDR1 reads MNHEY; CDR2 reads SVGAGI. The CDR3 is made up of 14 amino acids. V was pared by 2 bases and J by 9 bases, with 6 bases of the junction left unmatched. In DNA, the CDR3 is TGTGCCAGCAGTTACGGGACAGGGGGAAGCGCGCAGTACTTC. This translates into CASSYGTGGSAQYF.